This T cell receptor beta chain derives from a study of metastatic and nonmetastatic thyroid tumors (TCRdb year 2020). About the investigation overall: Repertoires from peripheral blood and from tumor or nodule tissue samples of malignant and benign thyroid patients were compared.

Libraries were built with PCR. Sequencing was performed on an Illumina HiSeq 4000. High-throughput sequencing was used to profile the CDR3 region of the TCR beta-chain in every patient. On the authors' methods: Drawing on CDR3 differences between clinicopathological groups, the researchers built a classifier meant to tell apart patients with distant-metastatic papillary thyroid cancer. Repertoire diversity was assessed with the Shannon index, and tumor-blood repertoire similarity with the Morisita-Horn index. In TCRdb, the public reads were trimmed at Q25 with fastp and aligned with MiXCR, with productive beta chains retained. These V and J calls are TCRdb output, not the study's own analysis. This sample is represented by some 19,000 clones; around 16% of them were singletons. The ten biggest clones cover less than 40% of the sample. This clone came up many times. The specificity of this receptor is unknown. Qualities for individual bases were not recorded, and no much larger clone is one base off.

Taken from the germline V gene, the CDR1 and CDR2 loops are MNHNS and SASEGT. Measured from the cysteine to the phenylalanine, the CDR3 is 12 residues long. Only the CDR3 portion is preserved as DNA: 36 bases, with reading frame beginning at the first base. For this chain, trimming is 5 bases at the V end and 8 bases at the J end, and the number of junction bases without a gene match is 1. What the research found in general, with its limitations: In both blood and tumor samples, TCR beta diversity was reported to be significantly higher in malignant tumors than in benign nodules.

None of the patients had been given any treatment before thyroid surgery. Using T-cell receptor beta sequencing, the researchers looked back retrospectively at clinical samples from patients, gathered between about 2012 and 2019. In this chain, TRBV6-1 is recombined with TRBJ1-4, with 8 bases aligning to TRBD1. The sequence came from a female donor with papillary thyroid cancer or a benign thyroid nodule (not recorded which). Some clones in this sample may be carry-over from other donors' samples. Sequenced input: blood. The CDR3 has the sequence CASSRQGEKLFF. In nucleotides, the sequence is TGTGCCAGCAGTCGACAGGGGGAAAAACTGTTTTTT.